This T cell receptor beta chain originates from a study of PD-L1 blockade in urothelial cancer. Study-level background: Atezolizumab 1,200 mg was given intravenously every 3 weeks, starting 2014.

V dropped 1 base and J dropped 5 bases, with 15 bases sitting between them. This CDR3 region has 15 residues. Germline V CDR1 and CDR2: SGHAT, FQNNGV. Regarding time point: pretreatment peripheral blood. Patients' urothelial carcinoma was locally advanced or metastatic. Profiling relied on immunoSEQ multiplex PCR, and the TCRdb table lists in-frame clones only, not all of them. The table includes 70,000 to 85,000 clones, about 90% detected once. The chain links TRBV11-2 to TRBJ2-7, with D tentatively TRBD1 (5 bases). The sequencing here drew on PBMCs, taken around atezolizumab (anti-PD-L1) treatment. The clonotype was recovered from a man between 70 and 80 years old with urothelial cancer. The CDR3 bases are TGTGCCAGCAGCTTAGGGCAGGGCCTTGGAAACGAGCAGTACTTC. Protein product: CASSLGQGLGNEQYF. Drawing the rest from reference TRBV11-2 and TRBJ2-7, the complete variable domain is EAGVAQSPRYKIIEKRQSVAFWCNPISGHATLYWYQQILGQGPKLLIQFQNNGVVDDSQLPKDRFSAERLKGVDSTLKIQPAKLEDSAVYLCASSLGQGLGNEQYFGPGTRLTVT.